This T cell receptor beta chain was retrieved from a study of cytomegalovirus exposure and HLA in healthy donors. CDR1 is SGHNT, CDR2 YYREEE, per germline (reference sequence). CDR3 length: 15 residues. V lost 0 bases and J lost 3, with 11 bases in between. Study results and limitations: The sole available immune exposure information was CMV serostatus. Later analysis showed TCR association rates varying by HLA locus, highest for DRB1 and lowest for HLA-C. HLA-A and HLA-B allele assignments for most subjects were reportedly predicted accurately using TCR beta sequences. It was reported in a later analysis that an Asian-associated ancestry cluster showed fewer N-insertions than the approximately 670-donor mean.

PCR used 60 Vbeta primers and 13 Jbeta primers. Profiled with immunoSEQ multiplex PCR; TCRdb holds only in-frame clones, not every one. The sample consists of some 150,000 clones, 60% to 85% of them appearing once. Notes on this clone: Its antigen is as yet unknown.

This TCR was recovered from a man in his forties or fifties in good health and CMV-seropositive. Sample: PBMCs. The chain couples TRBV5-4 to TRBJ2-3, with D perhaps matching TRBD2 (5 bases). The CDR3 loop reads CASSLALAQTDTQYF. The CDR3 nucleotides are TGTGCCAGCAGCTTGGCTTTAGCGCAGACAGATACGCAGTATTTT.